Each of the 8 T cell receptor beta chains below was sequenced from the same sample in a study of low-dose radiotherapy and immunotherapy resistance in tumors. Noted time point: before trial treatment. Gene-specific TRAV and TRBV primers were used for first-strand cDNA, covering alpha and beta chains. The authors amplified TCRs for approximately 18 PCR cycles with a constant-region primer and a V-primer adapter. One entry per CDR3 protein, called by TCRdb with MiXCR from the reads. The sample yields tens of thousands of distinct CDR3 sequences, approximately 25% seen once. Source: PBMCs, taken before treatment. These receptors all stem from a male donor with prostate cancer.

This clonotype was recorded many times. The gene calls are TRBV7-9 and TRBJ2-7; D perhaps matches TRBD1 (6 bases). The germline gives CDR1 SEHNR, CDR2 FQNEAQ (reference sequence). The CDR3 loop spans 16 amino acids. Trimming pared 5 bases from V and 4 bases from J, leaving 21 bases between. In nucleotides, the CDR3 is TGTGCCAGCAGCCCCCCGGCAGGGGAGTTTTGGTACGAGCAGTACTTC. Its protein product is CASSPPAGEFWYEQYF.

On this clonotype: It differs at one base from a far larger clone, so likely a read error. The V and J genes are TRBV6-2 or TRBV6-3 and TRBJ2-1; the D gene is possibly TRBD1 (6 bases). Germline CDR1 is MNHEY and CDR2 is SVGEGT. Between the trimmed V and J ends, which lost 5 bases and 10 bases, there was a span of 18 bases. The CDR3 covers 14 residues. The chain's CDR3 is CASSGGYQGYEQFF. The CDR3 DNA follows: TGTGCCAGCAGTGGTGGATACCAGGGGTACGAGCAGTTCTTC.

V and J are TRBV4-2 and TRBJ2-1, with D tentatively TRBD2 (7 bases). V dropped 0 bases and J dropped 8 bases, with 14 bases sitting between them. This CDR3 contains 15 residues. The germline gives CDR1 LGHNA, CDR2 YNFKEQ. This CDR3 is CASSQDYGGLDEQFF. In nucleotides, the CDR3 is TGTGCCAGCAGCCAAGATTACGGGGGGCTCGATGAGCAGTTCTTC.

This clonotype was recorded at least ten times. The J gene is TRBJ1-4, the V gene TRBV4-1; possible D gene TRBD1, 5 bases. Germline CDR1 MGHRA, CDR2 YSYEKL. Trimming took 6 bases from V and 4 from J, leaving 18 bases between them. The CDR3 loop spans 16 amino acids. The CDR3 DNA sequence: TGCGCCAGCAGACACGGTCGCGGGGGGGATAATGAAAAACTGTTTTTT. Its translation: CASRHGRGGDNEKLFF.

The gene calls are TRBV6-1 and TRBJ2-7; TRBD2 matches 10 bases. From germline, CDR1 is MNHNS and CDR2 SASEGT. V was pared by 0 bases and J by 2 bases, with 1 base of the junction left unmatched. This CDR3 has 15 residues. The CDR3 is CASSEAGLAAYEQYF. The CDR3, as DNA: TGTGCCAGCAGTGAAGCTGGACTAGCGGCCTACGAGCAGTACTTC.

The V call is TRBV6-2 or TRBV6-3, the J call TRBJ1-5; D is possibly TRBD1 (6 bases). Germline CDR1 reads MNHEY; CDR2 reads SVGEGT. The CDR3 runs 14 residues. Trimming removed 7 bases from V and 6 bases from J, with 16 bases in between. The CDR3: CASTVWGARQPQHF. For the CDR3, the DNA is TGTGCCAGCACTGTATGGGGGGCTCGTCAGCCCCAGCATTTT.

In this sample, this clonotype turned up many times. The V call is TRBV28, the J call TRBJ2-5; D is unresolved. The ends were cut back, 2 bases at V and 2 bases at J, with 6 bases in the middle. CDR3 length equals 13 residues. CDR1 is MDHEN, CDR2 SYDVKM, per germline. The CDR3 spells CASSLRAQETQYF. The DNA for the CDR3 is TGTGCCAGCAGTTTACGGGCTCAAGAGACCCAGTACTTC.

The table lists this clonotype with many counts. The chain carries TRBV7-6 and TRBJ2-1, with 9 bases fitting TRBD1. Germline assignment: CDR1 SGHVS and CDR2 FNYEAQ. The trim removed 5 bases at V and 5 bases at J, leaving 7 bases unmatched. The CDR3 has 15 amino acids. CDR3 residues: CASSARQGENNEQFF. In nucleotides, the CDR3 is TGTGCCAGCAGCGCCAGACAGGGGGAGAACAATGAGCAGTTCTTC.